This T cell receptor beta chain was profiled in a study of T cells in Graves' hyperthyroidism and ophthalmopathy. Study summary: Blood from the periphery was taken at initial diagnosis, before any treatment.

A patient was excluded if there was uncontrolled infection, other autoimmune disease, pregnancy or lactation. The study based diagnoses on clinical symptoms, serum thyroxine and TRAb, thyroid ultrasound and orbital computed tomography. Amplified regions were TCR beta CDR3 sequences from RNA transcripts. The study used the HTBI primer set for a first-round RT-PCR of the TCR CDR3. Via MiXCR, TCRdb re-called the multiplex PCR reads, giving one row per CDR3 protein. The data contain hundreds of thousands of distinct CDR3 sequences, less than 20% of them singletons. This clonotype was counted between two and nine times. Its antigen is unidentified. CDR1 SGHRS and CDR2 YFSETQ come from the germline V gene. J lost 7 bases, V lost 2 bases, and 7 bases had no gene match. The CDR3 extends over 15 amino acids. General study findings and limits: The model anticipated ophthalmopathy a median about six months pre-onset.

The rearrangement joins TRBV5-1 to TRBJ2-1; 9 bases match TRBD1. Material for sequencing was blood. The source of this sequence is a man in his forties with Graves' ophthalmopathy. The DNA for the CDR3 is TGCGCCAGCAGCTTTCCGGGACAGGGTTTGAATGAGCAGTTCTTC. This codes for CASSFPGQGLNEQFF.